A selection of T cell receptor beta chains follows, all from one sample in a study of Ad26.COV2.S vaccination and SARS-CoV-2 variants. Sequenced by immunoSEQ multiplex PCR; TCRdb stores in-frame clones only, minus some. The data contain hundreds of thousands of clones, roughly 90% of them seen just once; the ten biggest clones take up over 1.3%. The sequencing here drew on peripheral blood, taken in a trial of Ad26.COV2.S vaccine versus placebo. Every receptor here comes from a person between 18 and 60 years old who received the Ad26.COV2.S COVID-19 vaccine or a placebo. CDR3s include the opening cysteine and the closing phenylalanine or tryptophan. A D gene is named only where the DNA matches it firmly. Size is omitted from some rows. Given values are once, few, many or a class for expanded clones.

v_gene,abundance,d_gene,j_gene,CDR3aa,CDR3nt
TRBV29-1,-,TRBD2,TRBJ2-3,CSVEGSGRAKSTDTQYF,TGCAGCGTTGAGGGCAGCGGGAGGGCAAAAAGCACAGATACGCAGTATTTT
TRBV24-1,-,-,TRBJ2-1,CATSDLSWNNEQFF,TGTGCCACCAGTGATTTGAGCTGGAACAATGAGCAGTTCTTC
TRBV4-2,-,-,TRBJ2-7,CASSYVGVSEQYF,TGTGCCAGCAGCTATGTGGGGGTCAGCGAGCAGTACTTC
TRBV4-2,-,-,TRBJ2-7,CASSQELSGREQYF,TGTGCCAGCAGCCAAGAATTAAGCGGTAGGGAGCAGTACTTC
TRBV7-9,-,TRBD1,TRBJ2-5,CASSFEGARNSETQYF,TGTGCCAGCAGCTTCGAGGGGGCGCGGAATTCGGAGACCCAGTACTTC
TRBV5-1,-,TRBD1,TRBJ2-1,CASSSGDRGRVNEQFF,TGCGCCAGCAGCTCAGGGGACAGGGGGCGGGTCAATGAGCAGTTCTTC
TRBV2,-,-,TRBJ1-4,CASSESGGRNEKLFF,TGTGCCAGCAGTGAATCGGGGGGACGTAATGAAAAACTGTTTTTT
TRBV6-5,once,-,TRBJ1-6,CASSRSNSPLHF,TGTGCCAGCAGCAGGAGTAATTCACCCCTCCACTTT
TRBV30,once,-,TRBJ2-4,CAWSLGGGRLAKNIQYF,TGTGCCTGGAGTCTGGGGGGGGGCCGACTAGCCAAAAACATTCAGTACTTC
TRBV9,-,TRBD2,TRBJ2-7,CASTPGTSGRAREQYF,TGTGCCAGCACTCCCGGGACTAGCGGGAGGGCCAGGGAGCAGTACTTC
TRBV19,once,-,TRBJ1-5,CASSLGGGGNQPQHF,TGTGCCAGTAGTCTGGGGGGGGGCGGCAATCAGCCCCAGCATTTT
TRBV27,once,-,TRBJ1-5,CASSLSAGAADSNQPQHF,TGTGCCAGCAGTTTATCGGCCGGGGCCGCGGATAGCAATCAGCCCCAGCATTTT
TRBV7-9,few,-,TRBJ2-1,CASSPRDNEQFF,TGTGCCAGCAGCCCTCGGGACAATGAGCAGTTCTTC
TRBV6-5,-,TRBD2,TRBJ2-3,CASSWTSGGSDTQYF,TGTGCCAGCAGTTGGACTAGCGGGGGGTCAGATACGCAGTATTTT
TRBV27,-,-,TRBJ2-3,CASSSRIDTQYF,TGTGCCAGCAGTTCACGCATAGATACGCAGTATTTT
TRBV29-1,-,-,TRBJ1-1,CSVRTYTEAFF,TGCAGCGTAAGGACGTACACTGAAGCTTTCTTT
TRBV3-1/TRBV3-2,-,TRBD1,TRBJ2-1,CASYGAGTGHWEQFF,TGTGCCAGCTATGGTGCCGGGACAGGGCATTGGGAGCAGTTCTTC
TRBV2,once,TRBD2,TRBJ2-2,CASIPLTSGTGELFF,TGTGCCAGCATCCCCCTGACTAGCGGCACCGGGGAGCTGTTTTTT
TRBV7-3,-,TRBD1,TRBJ2-5,CASSLTGEGETQYF,TGTGCCAGCAGCTTGACAGGGGAAGGGGAGACCCAGTACTTC
TRBV6-1,-,-,TRBJ1-1,CASSEWGGQNTEAFF,TGTGCCAGCAGTGAATGGGGCGGACAGAACACTGAAGCTTTCTTT
TRBV7-8,-,-,TRBJ2-7,CASSILGLPSEQYF,TGTGCCAGCAGCATCTTAGGGCTCCCGAGCGAGCAGTACTTC
TRBV6-5,-,-,TRBJ1-1,CASFGRMNTEAFF,TGTGCCAGCTTCGGGAGGATGAACACTGAAGCTTTCTTT
TRBV2,few,-,TRBJ2-7,CASTKGPQGGSYEQYF,TGTGCCAGCACCAAAGGGCCACAGGGAGGGTCCTACGAGCAGTACTTC
TRBV19,few,TRBD1,TRBJ2-7,CASSRQGTEQYF,TGTGCCAGTAGTCGACAGGGTACCGAGCAGTACTTC
TRBV3-1/TRBV3-2,-,TRBD1,TRBJ1-1,CASSHPRDRAGSEAFF,TGTGCCAGCAGCCACCCCCGGGACAGGGCGGGAAGTGAAGCTTTCTTT
TRBV6-5,once,TRBD1,TRBJ1-5,CASASGQNQPQHF,TGTGCCAGCGCCTCGGGACAGAATCAGCCCCAGCATTTT
TRBV13,-,TRBD2,TRBJ2-1,CASSARSGTTSLFSYNEQFF,TGTGCCAGCAGCGCTCGTAGCGGGACTACTAGCCTCTTCTCCTACAATGAGCAGTTCTTC
TRBV5-1,-,-,TRBJ1-2,CASSDGGVGYTF,TGCGCCAGCAGCGACGGAGGGGTTGGCTACACCTTC
TRBV6-5,-,-,TRBJ2-1,CASSYSWGSYNEQFF,TGTGCCAGCAGTTACTCGTGGGGCTCCTACAATGAGCAGTTCTTC
TRBV13,-,-,TRBJ2-5,CASRPFQVPRETQYF,TGTGCCAGCAGGCCATTTCAGGTTCCTCGGGAGACCCAGTACTTC
TRBV2,-,TRBD1,TRBJ1-1,CATTDREAFF,TGTGCCACCACGGACAGGGAAGCTTTCTTT
TRBV18,-,-,TRBJ1-2,CASSPQGGVYGYTF,TGTGCCAGCTCACCACAGGGAGGGGTGTATGGCTACACCTTC
TRBV11-2,once,TRBD2,TRBJ2-1,CASSLESGTIFEQFF,TGTGCCAGCAGCTTAGAGAGCGGGACCATTTTTGAGCAGTTCTTC
TRBV6-2/TRBV6-3,-,-,TRBJ1-2,CASSPQAGGYTF,TGTGCCAGCAGTCCGCAGGCGGGGGGCTACACCTTC
TRBV24-1,-,-,TRBJ1-2,CATSDPDTKEGYTF,TGTGCCACCAGTGATCCCGACACGAAGGAAGGCTACACCTTC
TRBV18,-,TRBD1,TRBJ2-7,CASSPLETGGEQYF,TGTGCCAGCTCACCGTTAGAAACAGGGGGCGAGCAGTACTTC
TRBV3-1/TRBV3-2,-,-,TRBJ2-3,CASSRSTDTQYF,TGTGCCAGCAGTCGATCCACAGATACGCAGTATTTT
TRBV2,-,-,TRBJ1-4,CASSRGLNEKLFF,TGTGCCAGCAGTAGGGGTCTTAATGAAAAACTGTTTTTT
TRBV6-1,few,-,TRBJ1-5,CASSERHYSNQPQHF,TGTGCCAGCAGTGAAAGACACTATAGCAATCAGCCCCAGCATTTT
TRBV30,-,-,TRBJ1-5,CAWSGGGMWGITQPQHF,TGTGCCTGGAGTGGGGGCGGGATGTGGGGTATAACTCAGCCCCAGCATTTT
TRBV10-3,-,-,TRBJ1-3,CAISLGLSSGNTIYF,TGTGCCATCAGTTTGGGACTGAGCTCTGGAAACACCATATATTTT
TRBV5-1,-,-,TRBJ2-7,CASSLQASSYEQYF,TGCGCCAGCAGCTTACAGGCCTCATCCTACGAGCAGTACTTC
TRBV2,-,-,TRBJ2-3,CASSASSGTDTQYF,TGTGCCAGCAGTGCTTCCAGCGGGACAGATACGCAGTATTTT
TRBV24-1,once,-,TRBJ2-1,CATSDFRGAYNEQFF,TGTGCCACCAGTGATTTCAGGGGGGCCTACAATGAGCAGTTCTTC
TRBV11-2,-,-,TRBJ2-1,CASSTGPSNYNEQFF,TGTGCCAGCAGCACCGGACCCAGTAACTACAATGAGCAGTTCTTC
TRBV19,once,-,TRBJ2-1,CATRYVAGRNEQFF,TGTGCCACTAGGTATGTGGCAGGGCGAAATGAGCAGTTCTTC
TRBV10-1,-,TRBD2,TRBJ2-1,CASSKLAAYNEQFF,TGCGCCAGCAGTAAACTAGCGGCCTACAATGAGCAGTTCTTC
TRBV21-1,-,-,TRBJ1-1,CASSKGIRPQGLDTEAFF,TGTGCCAGCAGCAAAGGAATAAGGCCCCAAGGCTTGGACACTGAAGCTTTCTTT
TRBV21-1,once,-,TRBJ1-4,CASSKASNRGTVEKLFF,TGTGCCAGCAGCAAAGCCTCGAACAGGGGTACAGTTGAAAAACTGTTTTTT
TRBV29-1,-,TRBD1,TRBJ1-1,CSVEATGGLFTEAFF,TGCAGCGTTGAAGCGACAGGGGGCTTGTTCACTGAAGCTTTCTTT
TRBV7-2,-,-,TRBJ2-7,CASSSGASYEQYF,TGTGCCAGCAGCTCAGGGGCCAGCTACGAGCAGTACTTC
TRBV3-1/TRBV3-2,-,-,TRBJ2-6,CASSGTRTVSGANVLTF,TGTGCCAGCAGTGGAACACGGACGGTCTCTGGGGCCAACGTCCTGACTTTC
TRBV2,few,-,TRBJ2-7,CASSSNYEQYF,TGTGCCAGCAGTTCGAACTACGAGCAGTACTTC
TRBV6-2/TRBV6-3,-,-,TRBJ2-2,CASSVSGADTGELFF,TGTGCCAGCAGTGTGTCAGGGGCGGACACCGGGGAGCTGTTTTTT
TRBV30,-,TRBD1,TRBJ1-5,CAWGDLAGGNQPQHF,TGTGCCTGGGGTGATTTGGCAGGGGGAAATCAGCCCCAGCATTTT